This TCR beta chain comes out of a study of post-analysis software for immune sequencing data. General study findings and limits: F-measure co-clustering was strong for batch-matched samples. Roughly five TRBV segments, including TRBV5-6, TRBV5-1 and TRBV20-1, were more frequent in patients than controls.

In regard to this clonotype: Its specificity is unknown.

The authors incorporated unique molecular identifiers into the TCR beta cDNA libraries. Yield was 500,000 to 600,000 cDNA molecules from approximately 0.95 to 9.8 million T cells. Via MiXCR, TCRdb re-called the PCR reads, giving one row per CDR3 protein. The data contain roughly 800,000 distinct CDR3 sequences, around 45% of them singletons. Trimming left V 0 bases short and J 2 bases short, with 11 bases between. The CDR3 runs 16 residues. The clonotype comes from a girl aged 5-17 years with multiple sclerosis. This sequence joins TRBV12-3 or TRBV12-4 and TRBJ2-1; tentative D call: TRBD1 (6 bases). Sequences were obtained from blood. This CDR3 reads CASSLAGGSPYNEQFF. CDR3 nucleotides: TGTGCCAGCAGTTTAGCAGGGGGATCACCCTACAATGAGCAGTTCTTC.